These T cell receptor beta chains were read from a single sample in a study of graft-versus-host responses after intestinal transplantation. The repertoire was sequenced with immunoSEQ multiplex PCR; TCRdb's copy has only in-frame clones and lacks some. This sample has around 67,000 clones; around 91% occur once, and the top ten carry about 4.2%. Their specific antigens are unknown. Source: unstimulated CD8+ T cells sorted from spleen or lymph node cells, taken before transplant. The receptors originated from a human donor who was the organ donor for an intestinal transplant. Each CDR3 is given with its conserved first and last residue. The D gene is left open where the match is weak. Size values are once, few and many counts, or a class for expanded clones, and some rows have none.

j_call	v_call	clone_size	d_call	cdr3_aa	cdr3_nt
TRBJ2-2	TRBV6-1	.	.	CASSENEAGELFF	TGTGCCAGCAGTGAAAACGAGGCCGGGGAGCTGTTTTTT
TRBJ1-2	TRBV4-1	.	TRBD1	CASSQEQGDGNYGYTF	TGCGCCAGCAGCCAAGAGCAGGGGGACGGTAACTATGGCTACACCTTC
TRBJ2-5	TRBV15	.	.	CATSRGRTNQETQYF	TGTGCCACCAGCAGAGGTCGGACAAACCAAGAGACCCAGTACTTC
TRBJ2-1	TRBV9	.	.	CASSGRTNEQFF	TGTGCCAGCAGCGGAAGGACAAATGAGCAGTTCTTC
TRBJ2-3	TRBV4-1	.	.	CASSQVSPVADTQYF	TGCGCCAGCAGCCAAGTTAGTCCCGTGGCAGATACGCAGTATTTT
TRBJ1-5	TRBV5-5	.	.	CASSLGPYSNQPQHF	TGTGCCAGCAGCTTGGGGCCATATAGCAATCAGCCCCAGCATTTT
TRBJ1-5	TRBV4-1	.	.	CASSLLEGSNQPQHF	TGCGCCAGCAGCCTCTTGGAGGGTAGCAATCAGCCCCAGCATTTT
TRBJ2-3	TRBV7-9	medium-sized	TRBD2	CASSSPGGVITDTQYF	TGTGCCAGCAGCTCCCCGGGGGGGGTGATCACAGATACGCAGTATTTT
TRBJ1-2	TRBV4-3	few	TRBD1	CASSRDWTGSNYGYTF	TGCGCCAGCAGCCGAGATTGGACAGGGTCCAACTATGGCTACACCTTC
TRBJ1-1	TRBV5-4	.	.	CASSFGTTTEAFF	TGTGCCAGCAGCTTTGGGACAACTACTGAAGCTTTCTTT
TRBJ1-1	TRBV7-9	.	TRBD1	CASRLRQGDPEAFF	TGTGCCAGCAGACTGAGACAGGGCGACCCTGAAGCTTTCTTT
TRBJ2-5	TRBV5-6	once	TRBD2	CASSLRLAVYQETQYF	TGTGCCAGCAGCTTAAGACTAGCGGTTTACCAAGAGACCCAGTACTTC
TRBJ1-6	TRBV9	.	.	CASSLLSDSPLHF	TGTGCCAGCAGCCTACTAAGCGATTCACCCCTCCACTTT
TRBJ1-6	TRBV4-1	once	TRBD1	CASSPFAGTGYDSPLHF	TGCGCCAGCAGCCCTTTCGCCGGGACAGGGTATGATTCACCCCTCCACTTT
TRBJ2-5	TRBV4-1	.	TRBD2	CASSQLAAGGQRETQYF	TGCGCCAGCAGCCAACTAGCAGCGGGGGGGCAGAGGGAGACCCAGTACTTC